Below are 23 T cell receptor beta chains sequenced from a single sample in a study of T cell responses to AZD1222 COVID-19 vaccine. Data came from immunoSEQ multiplex PCR; TCRdb stores just in-frame clones and leaves some out. Seen here are fewer than 200,000 clones, 70% to 90% observed once, and the top ten hold around 1.1%. The material sequenced was peripheral blood, taken 28 days after the second AZD1222 dose. These receptors were collected from an adult who received the AZD1222 COVID-19 vaccine.

The chain recombines TRBV18 with TRBJ1-5; D is unclear. The V end lost 8 bases, the J end lost 0 bases, and 8 bases lay between the germline ends. Germline CDR1 and CDR2: KGHSH and LQKENI. CDR3 size: 13 residues. The CDR3 DNA reads TGTGCCAGCACTGAACATAGCAATCAGCCCCAGCATTTT. It encodes CASTEHSNQPQHF. The full variable domain, rest sourced from reference TRBV18 and TRBJ1-5, is NAGVMQNPRHLVRRRGQEARLRCSPMKGHSHVYWYRQLPEEGLKFMVYLQKENIIDESGMPKERFSAEFPKEGPSILRIQQVVRGDSAAYFCASTEHSNQPQHFGDGTRLSIL.

The sample holds one count of this clone. The gene calls are TRBV4-2 and TRBJ1-5; a weak D match, TRBD1 (5 bases). CDR1 and CDR2 from the germline V gene are LGHNA and YNFKEQ. The CDR3 sequence is 15 residues long. The germline V and J ends were trimmed by 5 bases and 6 bases, with 17 bases remaining between them. The CDR3 reads CASSVGGDLGQPQHF. CDR3 bases: TGTGCCAGCAGCGTTGGGGGGGATTTGGGTCAGCCCCAGCATTTT.

The chain uses TRBV7-9 and TRBJ2-7; D perhaps matches TRBD1 (5 bases). The CDR3 extends over 14 amino acids. The germline CDR1 and CDR2 sequences are SEHNR and FQNEAQ (reference sequence). Deletions cut 0 bases from V and 3 bases from J, with 9 bases between. CDR3 sequence: CASSLAVGHYEQYF. CDR3 DNA: TGTGCCAGCAGCTTAGCGGTTGGACACTACGAGCAGTACTTC.

The CDR3 coding sequence is TGTGCCAGCAGCACAGGGGCTGAGGATACGCAGTATTTT. Translated: CASSTGAEDTQYF. The chain joins TRBV11-2 to TRBJ2-3, with 7 nucleotides matching TRBD1. Trimming took 5 bases from V and 6 from J; bases not matched to a gene: 5. The germline gives CDR1 SGHAT, CDR2 FQNNGV. The CDR3 is 13 residues long.

In its sample, this clone was seen a few times. The J gene is TRBJ1-1, the V gene TRBV18, with 7 positions matching TRBD1. Per germline, CDR1 KGHSH and CDR2 LQKENI. The CDR3 has 16 residues. V lost 2 bases, J lost 0 bases, and 6 bases stayed unmatched. CDR3 sequence reads: CASSPVQGLMNTEAFF. The CDR3 region has the DNA TGTGCCAGCTCACCAGTACAGGGGCTAATGAACACTGAAGCTTTCTTT. Full variable domain (outside the CDR3, taken from reference TRBV18 and TRBJ1-1): NAGVMQNPRHLVRRRGQEARLRCSPMKGHSHVYWYRQLPEEGLKFMVYLQKENIIDESGMPKERFSAEFPKEGPSILRIQQVVRGDSAAYFCASSPVQGLMNTEAFFGQGTRLTVV.

This chain links TRBV6-2 or TRBV6-3 with TRBJ1-2, with 9 bases lining up with TRBD1. Germline V gene lookup returns CDR1 MNHEY and CDR2 SVGEGT. This CDR3 contains 16 residues. V shed 2 bases and J 3 bases; nucleotides not matched to a gene: 7. CDR3 residues: CASSYVGTGSDYGYTF. The CDR3 DNA sequence: TGTGCCAGCAGTTACGTGGGGACAGGGTCCGACTATGGCTACACCTTC.

This chain links TRBV11-2 with TRBJ1-6; D perhaps matches TRBD1 (5 bases). The CDR3 sequence is 19 residues long. Germline V gene data show CDR1 as SGHAT and CDR2 as FQNNGV. Trimming took off 3 bases at V and 8 bases at J, with 26 bases between the two ends. The CDR3 DNA reads as TGTGCCAGCAGCTTTAGGGCGGGGGGAGGCCCGCTTCGGGATTCACCCCTCCACTTT. Residues: CASSFRAGGGPLRDSPLHF. The whole variable domain, remainder taken from reference TRBV11-2 and TRBJ1-6, is EAGVAQSPRYKIIEKRQSVAFWCNPISGHATLYWYQQILGQGPKLLIQFQNNGVVDDSQLPKDRFSAERLKGVDSTLKIQPAKLEDSAVYLCASSFRAGGGPLRDSPLHFGNGTRLTVT.

This chain links TRBV21-1 with TRBJ2-7; the table's D call, TRBD2, was not checked against the DNA. TRBV21-1 constitutes a pseudogene. This CDR3 spans 16 amino acids. CDR3 DNA: TGTGCCAGCAGCAAATCCCGGGGGGCGCCCCATTACGAGCAGTACTTC. Protein: CASSKSRGAPHYEQYF.

The chain is built from TRBV7-6 and TRBJ2-3, with 11 bases aligning to TRBD2. Trimming at V came to 5 bases and at J to 2 bases, leaving 9 bases not matched to a gene. From germline, CDR1 is SGHVS and CDR2 FNYEAQ. The CDR3 is 17 amino acids. CDR3 sequence: CASSPLAGGPPTDTQYF. The CDR3 nucleotides read TGTGCCAGCAGCCCGCTAGCGGGGGGCCCACCCACAGATACGCAGTATTTT.

This clone has more than one count but fewer than ten. The CDR3 region is CASSHLLPTPWDYGYTF. In DNA form, the CDR3 reads TGTGCCAGCAGTCACCTCCTTCCGACTCCCTGGGACTATGGCTACACCTTC. This chain connects TRBV6-6 to TRBJ1-2; no firm D call. The germline V gene encodes CDR1 MNHNY and CDR2 SVGAGI (reference sequence). This CDR3 contains 17 residues. V lost 5 bases to trimming and J lost 3 bases, with 22 bases between them.

This chain joins TRBV9 and TRBJ1-4; 12 positions match TRBD1. CDR1 is SGDLS and CDR2 is YYNGEE in the germline V gene. The ends lost 3 bases at V and 2 bases at J; junction bases unmatched: 5. This CDR3 region has 17 residues. The CDR3 nucleotides are TGTGCCAGCAGCGCCCGGGACAGGGGGCTTACTAATGAAAAACTGTTTTTT. It encodes CASSARDRGLTNEKLFF.

V usage is TRBV6-5 and J usage is TRBJ2-7; TRBD2 might be the D (5 bases). The V end was cut by 7 bases, the J end by 6 bases, with 16 bases between. The V gene's germline CDR1 is MNHEY and CDR2 SVGAGI. The CDR3 totals 13 residues. The CDR3 loop is CASTHRSGSEQYF. The CDR3 DNA reads as TGTGCCAGCACCCACCGCAGTGGGAGCGAGCAGTACTTC.

The CDR3 region is CASTSPIGQVHYNEQFF. The CDR3 nucleotides read TGTGCCAGCACCTCCCCCATCGGGCAGGTCCACTACAATGAGCAGTTCTTC. V usage is TRBV25-1 and J usage is TRBJ2-1, with D unresolved. The CDR3 spans 17 residues. The V and J ends lost 7 bases and 3 bases respectively, with 22 bases between them. Germline V gives CDR1 MGHDK, CDR2 SYGVNS.

This chain connects TRBV5-1 to TRBJ2-2; the D gene is possibly TRBD2 (6 bases). The CDR3 has 16 residues. V shed 6 bases and J shed 0 bases, with 15 bases lying between them. The germline V gene encodes CDR1 SGHRS and CDR2 YFSETQ. The CDR3 bases are TGCGCCAGCACCCTGGGGGACTCTACGAACACCGGGGAGCTGTTTTTT. This gives the protein CASTLGDSTNTGELFF.

The CDR3 DNA is TGTGCCAGCAGCCTCTTCGGAGGGGGCCGCTCCTACAATGAGCAGTTCTTC. Its protein is CASSLFGGGRSYNEQFF. This chain uses TRBV3-1 (or the pseudogene TRBV3-2) with TRBJ2-1, with TRBD1 as a possible D gene (7 bases). The germline V and J ends were trimmed by 4 bases and 0 bases, with 16 bases remaining between them. CDR3 length: 17 residues. The V gene's germline CDR1 is LGHDT and CDR2 YNNKEL (reference sequence).

V gene TRBV4-3 combines with J gene TRBJ2-3, with D tentatively TRBD1 or TRBD2 (6 bases each). The V and J ends lost 7 bases and 0 bases respectively, with 14 bases between them. The CDR3 is made up of 15 amino acids. Per germline, CDR1 LGHNA and CDR2 YSLEER. CDR3 in DNA: TGCGCCAGCAACAAAAGGGGGGTTAGCACAGATACGCAGTATTTT. Amino acids: CASNKRGVSTDTQYF.

The chain has TRBV28 and TRBJ1-1, with 7 nucleotides matching TRBD1. CDR3 length: 14 amino acids. V trimming: 4 bases; J trimming: 0 bases; junction bases outside the gene matches: 2. Per germline, CDR1 MDHEN and CDR2 SYDVKM. CDR3 loop: CASSSRGMNTEAFF. CDR3 sequence (DNA): TGTGCCAGCAGTTCCAGGGGGATGAACACTGAAGCTTTCTTT.

This sequence joins TRBV10-3 and TRBJ1-1; D is unresolved. The V and J ends lost 3 bases and 3 bases respectively, with 8 bases between them. The CDR3 is 13 residues long. CDR1 and CDR2 (germline): ENHRY, SYGVKD. This CDR3 reads CAISDSVHTEAFF. In nucleotides, the CDR3 is TGTGCCATCAGTGACAGCGTCCACACTGAAGCTTTCTTT.

The chain couples TRBV9 to TRBJ1-2; D gene unclear. The ends were cut back, 3 bases at V and 2 bases at J, with 14 bases in the middle. Germline-derived CDR1 and CDR2 are SGDLS and YYNGEE. There are 15 residues in the CDR3. CDR3 DNA: TGTGCCAGCAGCGCGCTGACGAGTGAGAACTATGGCTACACCTTC. Its protein product is CASSALTSENYGYTF.

Here the CDR3 DNA reads TGTGCCAGCAGTGCGACTAGCGGGGGCCAAGAGACCCAGTACTTC. This translates into CASSATSGGQETQYF. The chain carries TRBV6-4 and TRBJ2-5; TRBD2 agrees at 12 bases. This CDR3 is 15 amino acids long. Losses at the gene ends were 4 bases for V and 1 base for J; bases not matched to a gene: 1. CDR1 is MRHNA, CDR2 SNTAGT, per germline.

The chain uses TRBV19 and TRBJ1-2; tentatively, D is TRBD1 (5 bases). CDR1 is LNHDA and CDR2 is SQIVND in the germline V gene (reference sequence). There are 14 residues in the CDR3. Trimming removed 10 bases from V and 3 bases from J, with 18 bases in between. The CDR3 DNA is TGTGCCACAAAGCCGGGGCTAGGGTACTATGGCTACACCTTC. This sequence encodes CATKPGLGYYGYTF.

The chain uses TRBV27 and TRBJ1-2, with 10 bases matching TRBD1. CDR3 size: 17 residues. V lost 4 bases and J lost 0; bases outside the gene matches: 8. Germline CDR1 is MNHEY and CDR2 is SMNVEV (reference sequence). CDR3 DNA: TGTGCCAGCAGTTCACGACAGGGGGCCTCAGCTAACTATGGCTACACCTTC. Its translation: CASSSRQGASANYGYTF.

V and J are TRBV25-1 and TRBJ2-1; the match to TRBD2 covers 12 bases. Trimming took 4 bases from V and 8 from J; bases not matched to a gene: 9. Germline V lookup: CDR1 MGHDK, CDR2 SYGVNS. The CDR3 is 16 amino acids. The CDR3 sequence: CASSVSSGGARDEQFF. Written as DNA, the CDR3 is TGTGCCAGCAGTGTCTCTAGCGGGGGGGCCCGGGATGAGCAGTTCTTC.